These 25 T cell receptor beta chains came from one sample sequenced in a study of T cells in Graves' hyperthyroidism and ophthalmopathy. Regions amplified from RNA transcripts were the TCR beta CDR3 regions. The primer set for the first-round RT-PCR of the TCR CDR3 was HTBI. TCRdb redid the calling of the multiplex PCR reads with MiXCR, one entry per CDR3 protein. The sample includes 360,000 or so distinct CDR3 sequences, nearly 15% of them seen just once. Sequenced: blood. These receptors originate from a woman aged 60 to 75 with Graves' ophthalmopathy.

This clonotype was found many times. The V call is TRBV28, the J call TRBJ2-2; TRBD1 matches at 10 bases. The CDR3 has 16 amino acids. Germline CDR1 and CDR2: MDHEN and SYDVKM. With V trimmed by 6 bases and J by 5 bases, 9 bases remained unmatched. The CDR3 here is CASRSIRTGGTGELFF. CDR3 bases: TGTGCCAGCAGGTCGATTCGGACAGGGGGGACCGGGGAGCTGTTTTTT.

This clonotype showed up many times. The DNA for the CDR3 is TGCAGCGCGATACCTCCGGGACTAGCGGCAAATGAGCAGTTCTTC. Amino acids: CSAIPPGLAANEQFF. The chain employs TRBV29-1 and TRBJ2-1, with 11 bases lining up with TRBD2. The CDR3 extends over 15 amino acids. Per the germline V gene, CDR1 is SQVTM and CDR2 is ANQGSEA. V was clipped by 7 bases and J by 7 bases; unmatched bases: 12.

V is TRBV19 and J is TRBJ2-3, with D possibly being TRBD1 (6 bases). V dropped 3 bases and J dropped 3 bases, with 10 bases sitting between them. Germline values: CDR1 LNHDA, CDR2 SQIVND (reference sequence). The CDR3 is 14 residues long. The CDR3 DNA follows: TGTGCCAGTAGTATCATAGGGACAACAGATACGCAGTATTTT. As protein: CASSIIGTTDTQYF.

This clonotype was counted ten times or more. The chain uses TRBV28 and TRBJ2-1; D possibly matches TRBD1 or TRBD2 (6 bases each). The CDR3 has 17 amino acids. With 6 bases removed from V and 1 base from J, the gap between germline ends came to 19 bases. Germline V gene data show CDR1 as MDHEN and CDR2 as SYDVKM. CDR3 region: CASRPGGSEGSYNEQFF. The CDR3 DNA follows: TGTGCCAGCAGACCCGGGGGCAGCGAAGGGTCCTACAATGAGCAGTTCTTC. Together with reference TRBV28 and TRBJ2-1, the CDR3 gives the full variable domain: DVKVTQSSRYLVKRTGEKVFLECVQDMDHENMFWYRQDPGLGLRLIYFSYDVKMKEKGDIPEGYSVSREKKERFSLILESASTNQTSMYLCASRPGGSEGSYNEQFFGPGTRLTVL.

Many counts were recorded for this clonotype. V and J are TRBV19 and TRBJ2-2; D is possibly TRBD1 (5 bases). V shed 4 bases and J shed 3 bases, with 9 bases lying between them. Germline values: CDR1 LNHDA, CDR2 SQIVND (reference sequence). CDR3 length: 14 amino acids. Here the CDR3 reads CASSTTGDTGELFF. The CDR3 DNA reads TGTGCCAGTAGTACAACAGGAGACACCGGGGAGCTGTTTTTT.

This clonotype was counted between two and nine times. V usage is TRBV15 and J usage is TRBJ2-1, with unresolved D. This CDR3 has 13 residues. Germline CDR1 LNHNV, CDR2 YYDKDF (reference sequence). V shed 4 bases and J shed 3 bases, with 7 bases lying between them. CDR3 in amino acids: CATSNQRYNEQFF. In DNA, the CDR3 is TGTGCCACCAGCAACCAGCGCTACAATGAGCAGTTCTTC. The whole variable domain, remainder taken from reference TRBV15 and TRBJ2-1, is DAMVIQNPRYQVTQFGKPVTLSCSQTLNHNVMYWYQQKSSQAPKLLFHYYDKDFNNEADTPDNFQSRRPNTSFCFLDIRSPGLGDTAMYLCATSNQRYNEQFFGPGTRLTVL.

DNA of the CDR3: TGCGCCAGCAGCTTGTTCAAAGTCGGTGAGACCCAGTACTTC. It is translated as CASSLFKVGETQYF. The chain joins TRBV5-1 to TRBJ2-5; D uncertain. With 1 base removed from V and 5 bases from J, the gap between germline ends came to 12 bases. The CDR3 has 14 residues. Germline V lookup: CDR1 SGHRS, CDR2 YFSETQ.

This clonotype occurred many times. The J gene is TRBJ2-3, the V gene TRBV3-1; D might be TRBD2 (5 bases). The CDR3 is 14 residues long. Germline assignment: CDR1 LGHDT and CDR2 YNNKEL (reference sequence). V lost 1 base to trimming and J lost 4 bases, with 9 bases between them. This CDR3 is CASSQGGNADTQYF. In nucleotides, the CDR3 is TGTGCCAGCAGCCAAGGAGGGAACGCAGATACGCAGTATTTT.

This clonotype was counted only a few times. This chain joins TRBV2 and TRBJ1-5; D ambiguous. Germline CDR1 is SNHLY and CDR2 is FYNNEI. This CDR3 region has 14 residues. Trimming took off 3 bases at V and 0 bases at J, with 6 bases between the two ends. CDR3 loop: CASSDDYSNQPQHF. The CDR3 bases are TGTGCCAGCAGTGATGATTATAGCAATCAGCCCCAGCATTTT.

This CDR3 reads CASRLRTGPLVRETQYF. The CDR3 nucleotides read TGTGCCAGCAGATTACGGACGGGGCCCCTGGTTAGAGAGACCCAGTACTTC. This chain links TRBV6-5 with TRBJ2-5; TRBD1 or TRBD2 may be the D gene (5 bases each). Germline CDR1 MNHEY, CDR2 SVGAGI. The CDR3 runs 17 residues. V lost 6 bases and J lost 4, with 24 bases in between.

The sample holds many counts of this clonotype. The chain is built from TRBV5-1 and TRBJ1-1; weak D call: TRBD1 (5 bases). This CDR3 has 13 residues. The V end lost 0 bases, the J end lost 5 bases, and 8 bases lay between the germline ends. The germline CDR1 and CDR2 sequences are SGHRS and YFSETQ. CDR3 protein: CASSLEGNTEAFF. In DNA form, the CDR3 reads TGCGCCAGCAGCTTGGAGGGGAATACTGAAGCTTTCTTT.

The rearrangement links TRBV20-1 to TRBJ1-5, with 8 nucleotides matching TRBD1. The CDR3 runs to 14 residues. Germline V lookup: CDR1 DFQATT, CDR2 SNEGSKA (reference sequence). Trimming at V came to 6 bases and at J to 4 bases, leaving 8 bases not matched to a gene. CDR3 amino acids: CSATTGQVNQPQHF. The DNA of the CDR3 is TGCAGTGCGACCACGGGACAGGTAAATCAGCCCCAGCATTTT.

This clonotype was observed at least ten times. The CDR3 protein is CASSLWGGQETQYF. In nucleotides, the CDR3 is TGTGCCAGCAGCTTATGGGGGGGACAAGAGACCCAGTACTTC. The chain recombines TRBV7-2 with TRBJ2-5, with TRBD2 matching 7 bases. V dropped 2 bases and J dropped 2; count of bases not matched to a gene: 2. The germline V gene encodes CDR1 SGHTA and CDR2 FQGNSA. This CDR3 is 14 amino acids long.

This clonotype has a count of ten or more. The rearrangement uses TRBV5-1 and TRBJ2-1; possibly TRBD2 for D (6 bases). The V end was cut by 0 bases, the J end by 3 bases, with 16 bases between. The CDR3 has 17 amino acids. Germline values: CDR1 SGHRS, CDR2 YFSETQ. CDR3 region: CASSLEIAAGSYNEQFF. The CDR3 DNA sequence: TGCGCCAGCAGCTTGGAGATAGCGGCAGGAAGCTACAATGAGCAGTTCTTC.

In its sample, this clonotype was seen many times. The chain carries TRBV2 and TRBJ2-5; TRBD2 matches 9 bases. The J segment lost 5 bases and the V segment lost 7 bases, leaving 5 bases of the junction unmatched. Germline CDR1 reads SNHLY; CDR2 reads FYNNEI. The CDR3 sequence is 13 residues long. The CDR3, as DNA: TGTGCCAGCACTAGCGGGATAGCCGAGACCCAGTACTTC. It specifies CASTSGIAETQYF.

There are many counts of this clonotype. The CDR3 sequence: CASSLPVLSGNTIYF. The CDR3, as DNA: TGTGCCAGCAGCTTGCCGGTATTGTCTGGAAACACCATATATTTT. The chain uses TRBV11-2 and TRBJ1-3; D is unresolved. The length of the CDR3 is 15 residues. The V gene's germline CDR1 is SGHAT and CDR2 FQNNGV. With 3 bases removed from V and 1 base from J, the gap between germline ends came to 10 bases. Full variable domain (outside the CDR3, taken from reference TRBV11-2 and TRBJ1-3): EAGVAQSPRYKIIEKRQSVAFWCNPISGHATLYWYQQILGQGPKLLIQFQNNGVVDDSQLPKDRFSAERLKGVDSTLKIQPAKLEDSAVYLCASSLPVLSGNTIYFGEGSWLTVV.

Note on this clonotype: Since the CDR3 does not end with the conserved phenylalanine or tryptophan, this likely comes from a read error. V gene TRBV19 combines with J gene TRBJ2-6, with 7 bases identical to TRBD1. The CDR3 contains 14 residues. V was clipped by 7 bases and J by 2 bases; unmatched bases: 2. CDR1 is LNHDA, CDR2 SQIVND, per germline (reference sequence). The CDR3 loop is CASTTGAGANVLTS. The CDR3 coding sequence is TGTGCCAGTACCACAGGGGCTGGGGCCAACGTCCTGACTTCC.

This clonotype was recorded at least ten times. CDR3 sequence reads: CASSQGLADTQYF. CDR3 DNA: TGTGCCAGCAGCCAAGGACTAGCTGATACGCAGTATTTT. The V and J genes are TRBV3-1 and TRBJ2-3, with 7 positions matching TRBD2. The J segment lost 6 bases and the V segment lost 1 base, leaving 1 base of the junction unmatched. Germline values: CDR1 LGHDT, CDR2 YNNKEL (reference sequence). This CDR3 has 13 residues.

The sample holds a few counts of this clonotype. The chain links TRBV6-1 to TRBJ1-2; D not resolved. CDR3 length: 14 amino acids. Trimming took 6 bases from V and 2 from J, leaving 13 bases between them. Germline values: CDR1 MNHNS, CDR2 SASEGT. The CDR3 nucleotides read TGTGCCAGCAGAAAGGGCAGTGTAAACTATGGCTACACCTTC. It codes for CASRKGSVNYGYTF.

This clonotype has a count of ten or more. The CDR3 sequence is CASSTRRQGENQPQHF. CDR3 coding DNA: TGTGCCAGCAGTACGAGGCGGCAGGGGGAAAATCAGCCCCAGCATTTT. The rearrangement uses TRBV28 and TRBJ1-5; 7 nucleotides match TRBD1. CDR3 length: 16 residues. J was trimmed by 4 bases and V by 5 bases; bases with no gene match: 11. Germline V gene data show CDR1 as MDHEN and CDR2 as SYDVKM.

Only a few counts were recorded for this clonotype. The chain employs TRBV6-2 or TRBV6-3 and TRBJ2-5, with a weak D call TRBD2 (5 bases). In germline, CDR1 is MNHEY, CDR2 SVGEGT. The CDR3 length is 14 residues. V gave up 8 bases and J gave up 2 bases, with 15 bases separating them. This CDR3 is CASLASISQETQYF. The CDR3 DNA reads TGTGCCAGCCTGGCTAGCATTAGTCAAGAGACCCAGTACTTC.

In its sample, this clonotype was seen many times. The CDR3 DNA reads TGCAGTGCTGGCTTTTCTGGGACAGGGGGGAGAGGCTACACCTTC. This translates into CSAGFSGTGGRGYTF. The chain employs TRBV20-1 and TRBJ1-2, with 11 positions matching TRBD1. V dropped 5 bases and J dropped 8; count of bases not matched to a gene: 13. This CDR3 has 15 amino acids. Germline V gives CDR1 DFQATT, CDR2 SNEGSKA (reference sequence).

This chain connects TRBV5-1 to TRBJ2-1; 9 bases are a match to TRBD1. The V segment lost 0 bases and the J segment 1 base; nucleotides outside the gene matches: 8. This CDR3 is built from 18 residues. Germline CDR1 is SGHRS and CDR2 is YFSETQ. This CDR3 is CASSLGPGQGRSYNEQFF. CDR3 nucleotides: TGCGCCAGCAGCTTGGGTCCGGGACAGGGTAGATCCTACAATGAGCAGTTCTTC.

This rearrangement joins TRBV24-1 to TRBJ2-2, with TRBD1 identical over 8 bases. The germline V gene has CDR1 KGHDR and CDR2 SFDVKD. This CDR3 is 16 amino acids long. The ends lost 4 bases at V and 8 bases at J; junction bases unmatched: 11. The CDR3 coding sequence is TGTGCCACCAGTGACCTGGGACAGGAAAGGTCGGGGGAGCTGTTTTTT. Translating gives CATSDLGQERSGELFF.

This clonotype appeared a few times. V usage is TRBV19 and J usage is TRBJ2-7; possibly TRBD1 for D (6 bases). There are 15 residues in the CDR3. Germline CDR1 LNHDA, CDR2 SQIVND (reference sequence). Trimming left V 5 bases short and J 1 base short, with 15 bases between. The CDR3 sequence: CASSARGTLSYEQYF. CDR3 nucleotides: TGTGCCAGTAGTGCCAGAGGGACACTTTCCTACGAGCAGTACTTC.